Each of the 31 T cell receptor beta chains below was sequenced from the same sample in a study of T cells in localized non-small cell lung cancer. Libraries were prepared by immunoSEQ multiplex PCR; TCRdb keeps only in-frame clonotypes and omits some of them. The profile shows 15,000 or so clones, roughly 86% of them singletons. The specimen was peripheral blood mononuclear cells, collected before any cancer treatment. Source of these receptors: a male donor older than 55 with stage II lung adenocarcinoma.

V usage is TRBV11-3 and J usage is TRBJ2-3; possibly TRBD2 for D (6 bases). CDR3 length equals 14 residues. Germline CDR1 SGHNT, CDR2 YENEEA. Between the trimmed V and J ends, which lost 4 bases and 2 bases, there was a span of 10 bases. DNA of the CDR3: TGTGCCAGCAGCTCTAGCGATCCCACAGATACGCAGTATTTT. It codes for CASSSSDPTDTQYF. The complete variable domain, with remaining parts taken from reference TRBV11-3 and TRBJ2-3, reads EAGVVQSPRYKIIEKKQPVAFWCNPISGHNTLYWYLQNLGQGPELLIRYENEEAVDDSQLPKDRFSAERLKGVDSTLKIQPAELGDSAVYLCASSSSDPTDTQYFGPGTRLTVL.

V usage is TRBV5-1 and J usage is TRBJ1-3; no clear D gene. The V gene's germline CDR1 is SGHRS and CDR2 YFSETQ. Between the trimmed V and J ends, which lost 4 bases and 0 bases, there was a span of 11 bases. The CDR3 spans 15 residues. CDR3 loop: CASSRPESSGNTIYF. The CDR3 DNA reads as TGCGCCAGCAGCAGACCAGAAAGCTCTGGAAACACCATATATTTT.

The V and J genes are TRBV21-1 and TRBJ1-6; the table's TRBD1 call for D was not verified on the DNA. TRBV21-1 is reported as a pseudogene. CDR3 length equals 16 residues. The CDR3 nucleotides read TGTGCCAGCAGCAAACCTCGGGACAGGGGTTGTTCACCCCTCCACTTT. Amino acids: CASSKPRDRGCSPLHF.

The chain combines TRBV20-1 with TRBJ1-1; D ambiguous. Germline V gene lookup returns CDR1 DFQATT and CDR2 SNEGSKA (reference sequence). V gave up 5 bases and J gave up 0 bases, with 4 bases separating them. The CDR3 totals 11 residues. The CDR3 loop reads CSAGLNTEAFF. CDR3 bases: TGCAGTGCTGGACTGAACACTGAAGCTTTCTTT.

This clone came up once. The J gene is TRBJ1-3, the V gene TRBV5-1; D is possibly TRBD1 (5 bases). This CDR3 region has 14 residues. V gave up 4 bases and J gave up 4 bases, with 12 bases separating them. Germline-derived CDR1 and CDR2 are SGHRS and YFSETQ. CDR3 DNA: TGCGCCAGCAGCCTTGGGGACGCAGGAAACACCATATATTTT. It codes for CASSLGDAGNTIYF.

The chain carries TRBV19 and TRBJ2-6; TRBD2 is a possible D gene (6 bases). Germline V lookup: CDR1 LNHDA, CDR2 SQIVND (reference sequence). The CDR3 spans 15 residues. Trimming left V 5 bases short and J 4 bases short, with 12 bases between. The CDR3 spells CASSQRVLGANVLTF. In DNA, the CDR3 is TGTGCCAGTAGTCAGCGGGTTCTCGGGGCCAACGTCCTGACTTTC.

This chain uses TRBV27 with TRBJ2-5, with D possibly being TRBD1 or TRBD2 (5 bases each). Trimming removed 1 base at V and 5 bases at J, with 8 bases between. This CDR3 has 13 residues. The germline gives CDR1 MNHEY, CDR2 SMNVEV (reference sequence). This chain's CDR3 is CASSLLEGETQYF. The CDR3, as DNA: TGTGCCAGCAGTTTATTAGAGGGGGAGACCCAGTACTTC.

This chain connects TRBV15 to TRBJ2-5; 7 nucleotides match TRBD2. CDR1 is LNHNV, CDR2 YYDKDF, per germline (reference sequence). The CDR3 totals 21 residues. V gave up 0 bases and J gave up 0 bases; unmatched junction bases: 19. This CDR3 is CATSRDGGLGSGRSYQETQYF. The CDR3, as DNA: TGTGCCACCAGCAGAGACGGGGGGTTGGGATCGGGACGATCGTACCAAGAGACCCAGTACTTC.

The chain combines TRBV5-1 with TRBJ2-1, with TRBD2 identical over 14 bases. This CDR3 comprises 16 residues. Per germline, CDR1 SGHRS and CDR2 YFSETQ. After removal of 4 bases from V and 2 bases from J, the junction contained 2 bases not matched to a gene. The CDR3 bases are TGCGCCAGCAGCGGGACTAGCGGGAGTCCCTACAATGAGCAGTTCTTC. It codes for CASSGTSGSPYNEQFF.

The V and J genes are TRBV19 and TRBJ2-7; D is unresolved. V was trimmed by 4 bases and J by 6 bases, leaving 19 bases between them. Germline values: CDR1 LNHDA, CDR2 SQIVND (reference sequence). This CDR3 contains 15 residues. The DNA of the CDR3 is TGTGCCAGTAGTACAAGGCTTTCTTCTATAGGCGAGCAGTACTTC. Protein: CASSTRLSSIGEQYF.

The chain employs TRBV6-6 and TRBJ1-2, with unresolved D. Germline lookup yields CDR1 MNHNY and CDR2 SVGAGI (reference sequence). The CDR3 spans 13 residues. V lost 5 bases to trimming and J lost 7 bases, with 14 bases between them. Written as DNA, the CDR3 is TGTGCCAGCAGTCGTTCCCGGGATGGTGGCTACACCTTC. It encodes CASSRSRDGGYTF.

V is TRBV6-1 and J is TRBJ2-7; TRBD1 or TRBD2 may be the D gene (6 bases each). The germline V and J ends were trimmed by 2 bases and 6 bases, with 17 bases remaining between them. Germline lookup yields CDR1 MNHNS and CDR2 SASEGT. The CDR3 sequence is 15 residues long. In DNA, the CDR3 is TGTGCCAGCAGTGAAAACGGGGGCCTAGGGGGCGAGCAGTACTTC. As protein: CASSENGGLGGEQYF.

This rearrangement joins TRBV6-4 to TRBJ2-3, with D unresolved. Trimming left V 2 bases short and J 3 bases short, with 3 bases between. The V gene's germline CDR1 is MRHNA and CDR2 SNTAGT. The CDR3 sequence is 12 residues long. The CDR3 DNA reads TGTGCCAGCAGTGACCAGACAGATACGCAGTATTTT. This codes for CASSDQTDTQYF.

The rearrangement links TRBV4-3 to TRBJ1-2; 8 bases map to TRBD1. The V gene end was trimmed by 2 bases and the J gene end by 8 bases; junction bases not matched to a gene: 10. CDR3 length: 15 residues. In germline, CDR1 is LGHNA, CDR2 YSLEER. The CDR3 sequence: CASSQQVTGGYGYTF. The CDR3 region has the DNA TGCGCCAGCAGCCAACAAGTTACAGGGGGATACGGCTACACCTTC.

V and J are TRBV28 and TRBJ1-1; D unclear. V lost 7 bases and J 6 bases, leaving 15 bases between the germline ends. Germline V gene sequence: CDR1 MDHEN, CDR2 SYDVKM. This CDR3 region has 13 residues. DNA of the CDR3: TGTGCCAGCACCGCGCGGGCCCGAGCTGAAGCTTTCTTT. Translation: CASTARARAEAFF.

This chain connects TRBV18 to TRBJ1-1; TRBD1 is a possible D gene (5 bases). V was trimmed by 2 bases and J by 1 base, leaving 11 bases between them. Per the germline V gene, CDR1 is KGHSH and CDR2 is LQKENI. The CDR3 is 15 amino acids. The CDR3 protein is CASSPGARGNTEAFF. As DNA, the CDR3 is TGTGCCAGCTCACCAGGGGCCCGGGGGAACACTGAAGCTTTCTTT.

The rearrangement uses TRBV2 and TRBJ1-2, with unresolved D. The CDR3 has 14 amino acids. The V and J ends lost 3 bases and 4 bases respectively, with 12 bases between them. Germline CDR1 SNHLY, CDR2 FYNNEI. Written as DNA, the CDR3 is TGTGCCAGCAGTGAGCGGGGATTTTCCTATGGCTACACCTTC. This codes for CASSERGFSYGYTF.

The chain recombines TRBV2 with TRBJ1-2; tentative D call: TRBD1 (5 bases). In germline, CDR1 is SNHLY, CDR2 FYNNEI. The CDR3 runs to 13 residues. The V end was cut by 7 bases, the J end by 8 bases, with 17 bases between. The CDR3 sequence: CASMGEWVSGYTF. The CDR3, as DNA: TGTGCCAGCATGGGGGAGTGGGTGTCGGGCTACACCTTC. Variable domain in full (rest from reference TRBV2 and TRBJ1-2): EPEVTQTPSHQVTQMGQEVILRCVPISNHLYFYWYRQILGQKVEFLVSFYNNEISEKSEIFDDQFSVERPDGSNFTLKIRSTKLEDSAMYFCASMGEWVSGYTFGSGTRLTVV.

The chain recombines TRBV5-4 with TRBJ2-1; possibly TRBD2 for D (5 bases). Germline lookup yields CDR1 SGHNT and CDR2 YYREEE (reference sequence). The V end was cut by 4 bases, the J end by 12 bases, with 20 bases between. This CDR3 is built from 14 residues. This CDR3 reads CASSLAQNGRGQFF. DNA for the CDR3: TGTGCCAGCAGCCTAGCTCAAAATGGGCGTGGGCAGTTCTTC.

The genes are TRBV11-3 and TRBJ2-5; D gene unclear. In germline, CDR1 is SGHNT, CDR2 YENEEA. This CDR3 contains 13 residues. The V gene lost 4 bases and the J gene lost 1 base, with 7 bases spanning the gap. CDR3 in DNA: TGTGCCAGCAGCTACGGGCCCCAAGAGACCCAGTACTTC. Amino acids: CASSYGPQETQYF.

The J gene is TRBJ1-1, the V gene TRBV28; D is undetermined. This CDR3 comprises 13 residues. Trimming left V 3 bases short and J 4 bases short, with 9 bases between. Germline loops: CDR1 MDHEN, CDR2 SYDVKM. The CDR3 DNA is TGTGCCAGCAGTTTCGATCGGGGCACTGAAGCTTTCTTT. This encodes CASSFDRGTEAFF.

The chain has TRBV4-1 and TRBJ1-2; D ambiguous. This CDR3 is built from 15 residues. CDR1 and CDR2 from the germline V gene are MGHRA and YSYEKL. The V end was cut by 0 bases, the J end by 4 bases, with 12 bases between. CDR3 nucleotide sequence: TGCGCCAGCAGCCAAGACCCAGCAGGTTCCTATGGCTACACCTTC. Translated, it gives CASSQDPAGSYGYTF.

This clone is a singleton in its sample. The chain employs TRBV6-6 and TRBJ2-2; unclear D gene. CDR1 and CDR2 (germline): MNHNY, SVGAGI (reference sequence). Trimming took off 0 bases at V and 5 bases at J, with 1 base between the two ends. The CDR3 has 12 amino acids. CDR3 nucleotide sequence: TGTGCCAGCAGTTACTCGACCGGGGAGCTGTTTTTT. Its translation: CASSYSTGELFF.

The chain has TRBV29-1 and TRBJ2-7; 9 bases fit TRBD1. Germline CDR1 is SQVTM and CDR2 is ANQGSEA. J gave up 4 bases and V 5 bases, and 6 bases lay outside the gene matches. The CDR3 covers 13 residues. CDR3 residues: CSVFRQGGYEQYF. The CDR3 nucleotides read TGCAGCGTTTTTAGACAGGGGGGGTACGAGCAGTACTTC.

The chain couples TRBV29-1 to TRBJ1-4, with a weak D call TRBD1 (5 bases). V shed 6 bases and J shed 8 bases, with 10 bases lying between them. This CDR3 region has 11 residues. Germline assignment: CDR1 SQVTM and CDR2 ANQGSEA. In nucleotides, the CDR3 is TGCAGCGTGGGATGGGGGGAAAAACTGTTTTTT. Residues: CSVGWGEKLFF.

DNA of the CDR3: TGTGCCAGCAGTTTACTTGGCGGGGGGAGCTCCTACGAGCAGTACTTC. This translates into CASSLLGGGSSYEQYF. V is TRBV28 and J is TRBJ2-7; the match to TRBD2 covers 8 bases. Trimming at V came to 2 bases and at J to 0 bases, leaving 6 bases not matched to a gene. CDR3 length equals 16 residues. Per germline, CDR1 MDHEN and CDR2 SYDVKM. The whole variable domain, remainder taken from reference TRBV28 and TRBJ2-7, is DVKVTQSSRYLVKRTGEKVFLECVQDMDHENMFWYRQDPGLGLRLIYFSYDVKMKEKGDIPEGYSVSREKKERFSLILESASTNQTSMYLCASSLLGGGSSYEQYFGPGTRLTVT.

This clone came up a few times. This chain connects TRBV28 to TRBJ1-2, with 8 positions matching TRBD1. CDR1 MDHEN and CDR2 SYDVKM come from the germline V gene. The CDR3 runs to 15 residues. The V segment lost 5 bases and the J segment 1 base; nucleotides outside the gene matches: 6. DNA of the CDR3: TGTGCCAGCAGTGCCCCGGGACAGGATAACTATGGCTACACCTTC. Protein: CASSAPGQDNYGYTF.

This chain uses TRBV2 with TRBJ1-1, with 9 bases identical to TRBD1. CDR3 size: 17 residues. The ends lost 6 bases at V and 1 base at J; junction bases unmatched: 12. CDR1 is SNHLY and CDR2 is FYNNEI in the germline V gene. CDR3 DNA: TGTGCCAGCAGAGCCAGATCACAGGGGGCGGGGAACACTGAAGCTTTCTTT. It is translated as CASRARSQGAGNTEAFF.

The CDR3 DNA is TGTGCCAGCAGTTTGACAGGGTACGAGGAAAAACTGTTTTTT. Its translation: CASSLTGYEEKLFF. The rearrangement links TRBV28 to TRBJ1-4, with 7 bases aligning to TRBD1. Germline V gene data show CDR1 as MDHEN and CDR2 as SYDVKM. The ends lost 3 bases at V and 8 bases at J; junction bases unmatched: 6. This CDR3 is 14 amino acids long.

This clone was found a few times. The chain carries TRBV27 and TRBJ2-2; 8 positions agree with TRBD2. The CDR3 has 14 residues. Germline CDR1 and CDR2: MNHEY and SMNVEV (reference sequence). Trimming cost V 4 bases and J 5 bases; bases outside gene matches: 3. CDR3 DNA: TGTGCCAGCAGTTCCGGACTAGCTACCGGGGAGCTGTTTTTT. This codes for CASSSGLATGELFF.

The rearrangement uses TRBV14 and TRBJ1-1; 9 bases fit TRBD1. The V gene's germline CDR1 is SGHDN and CDR2 FVKESK. V was pared by 3 bases and J by 5 bases, with 7 bases of the junction left unmatched. The CDR3 is 15 amino acids. The CDR3 DNA reads as TGTGCCAGCAGCCAGAACAGGGGGCCGGGAACTGAAGCTTTCTTT. It specifies CASSQNRGPGTEAFF.